These 11 T cell receptor beta chains came from one sample sequenced in a study of cytomegalovirus exposure and HLA in healthy donors. It was with 60 Vbeta and 13 Jbeta primers that the PCR ran. Measured with immunoSEQ multiplex PCR; TCRdb has only the in-frame clones, and not every one. Of 250,000 to 350,000 clones listed, roughly 89% are singletons. The specimen sequenced was PBMCs. These receptors were obtained from a man between 35 and 55 years old in good health and CMV-seropositive.

This chain joins TRBV27 and TRBJ1-2; D is possibly TRBD1 (6 bases). V lost 5 bases and J 8 bases, leaving 24 bases between the germline ends. Germline V gene sequence: CDR1 MNHEY, CDR2 SMNVEV (reference sequence). The CDR3 loop spans 16 amino acids. The CDR3 reads CASSADAGVSTGGYTF. CDR3 bases: TGTGCCAGCAGTGCAGACGCAGGGGTATCGACGGGGGGCTACACCTTC.

This clone was seen a single time. This CDR3 reads CASSFLTSGRAGTGELFF. DNA of the CDR3: TGCGCCAGCAGCTTCTTGACTAGCGGGAGGGCCGGAACCGGGGAGCTGTTTTTT. The chain couples TRBV5-1 to TRBJ2-2, with TRBD2 matching over 14 bases. CDR1 is SGHRS, CDR2 YFSETQ, per germline. The CDR3 has 18 residues. The J segment lost 5 bases and the V segment lost 2 bases, leaving 8 bases of the junction unmatched.

This clone has a handful of counts. This chain uses TRBV29-1 with TRBJ2-7, with 9 bases lining up with TRBD1. The CDR3 runs to 15 residues. Looked up from germline, CDR1 is SQVTM and CDR2 is ANQGSEA. Trimming cost V 3 bases and J 2 bases; bases outside gene matches: 8. The CDR3 reads CSVEKQGASPYEQYF. In DNA form, the CDR3 reads TGCAGCGTTGAGAAACAGGGGGCATCCCCCTACGAGCAGTACTTC.

V and J are TRBV10-2 and TRBJ1-1; D uncertain. Trimming removed 2 bases from V and 1 base from J, with 5 bases in between. CDR3 length equals 13 residues. CDR1 is WSHSY, CDR2 SAAADI, per germline. The CDR3 coding sequence is TGCGCCAGCAGTGAGCTCAGGAACACTGAAGCTTTCTTT. It encodes CASSELRNTEAFF.

A few counts support this clone. V gene TRBV30 combines with J gene TRBJ2-3, with D perhaps TRBD1 (5 bases). The CDR3 is made up of 16 amino acids. CDR1 and CDR2 from the germline V gene are GTSNPN and SVGIG (reference sequence). Trimming pared 8 bases from V and 0 bases from J, leaving 21 bases between. The CDR3 loop is CARGSVVGASTDTQYF. DNA for the CDR3: TGTGCCCGAGGATCTGTCGTTGGGGCTAGCACAGATACGCAGTATTTT.

This clone was observed once. The chain is built from TRBV27 and TRBJ1-2; D is unresolved. Germline V gene lookup returns CDR1 MNHEY and CDR2 SMNVEV (reference sequence). V gave up 3 bases and J gave up 5 bases, with 10 bases separating them. The CDR3 is made up of 13 amino acids. The CDR3 region is CASSFHSGYGYTF. The CDR3 DNA reads as TGTGCCAGCAGTTTTCACAGCGGTTATGGCTACACCTTC.

The chain joins TRBV13 to TRBJ2-5; 8 nucleotides line up with TRBD1. The end of the DNA fits TRBJ2-7 better, so the J call may be wrong. This CDR3 region has 14 residues. CDR1 PRHDT and CDR2 FYEKMQ come from the germline V gene (reference sequence). The CDR3 nucleotides are TGTGCCAGCAGCTTGGCAGGGGGCGTCGACGAGCAGTACTTC. It specifies CASSLAGGVDEQYF.

The chain employs TRBV6-4 and TRBJ1-1; 9 bases line up with TRBD1. Germline lookup yields CDR1 MRHNA and CDR2 SNTAGT. The trim removed 3 bases at V and 6 bases at J, leaving 17 bases unmatched. The CDR3 covers 18 residues. CDR3 loop: CASSEYRGRARRTPEAFF. DNA of the CDR3: TGTGCCAGCAGTGAATACAGGGGGCGAGCTCGGAGAACTCCTGAAGCTTTCTTT.

The chain combines TRBV28 with TRBJ2-7; TRBD2 might be the D (6 bases). This CDR3 contains 14 residues. Looked up from germline, CDR1 is MDHEN and CDR2 is SYDVKM. V was trimmed by 5 bases and J by 2 bases, leaving 13 bases between them. The CDR3 nucleotides read TGTGCCAGCAGTCCTTCCGGGAGAACCTACGAGCAGTACTTC. Protein product: CASSPSGRTYEQYF.

The rearrangement uses TRBV6-1 and TRBJ1-2, with D possibly TRBD1 on 6 matching bases. V lost 2 bases, J lost 4 bases, and 11 bases lay in between. The CDR3 has 14 amino acids. Looked up from germline, CDR1 is MNHNS and CDR2 is SASEGT. DNA for the CDR3: TGTGCCAGCAGTGAATCCCGGACAGCCTATGGCTACACCTTC. It codes for CASSESRTAYGYTF.

The genes are TRBV15 and TRBJ1-1; TRBD1 matches 10 bases. V lost 4 bases, J lost 2 bases, and 7 bases stayed unmatched. The CDR3 consists of 16 residues. The germline CDR1 and CDR2 sequences are LNHNV and YYDKDF (reference sequence). The CDR3 bases are TGTGCCACCAGCACCAGACAGGGGGCCATCAACACTGAAGCTTTCTTT. Its translation is CATSTRQGAINTEAFF.